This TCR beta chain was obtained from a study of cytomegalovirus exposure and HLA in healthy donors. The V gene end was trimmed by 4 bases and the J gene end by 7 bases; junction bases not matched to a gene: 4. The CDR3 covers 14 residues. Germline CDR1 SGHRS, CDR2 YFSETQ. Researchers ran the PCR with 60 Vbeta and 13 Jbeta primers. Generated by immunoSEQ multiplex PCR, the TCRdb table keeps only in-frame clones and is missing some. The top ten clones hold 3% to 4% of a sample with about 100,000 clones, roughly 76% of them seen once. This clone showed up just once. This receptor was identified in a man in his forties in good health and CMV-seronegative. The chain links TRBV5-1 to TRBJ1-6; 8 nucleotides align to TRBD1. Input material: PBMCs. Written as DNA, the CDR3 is TGCGCCAGCAGCGTTGACAGGGGAAATTCACCCCTCCACTTT. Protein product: CASSVDRGNSPLHF.